This TCR beta chain emerged from a study of T cells in Graves' hyperthyroidism and ophthalmopathy. Looking at the study overall: The authors collected peripheral blood at initial diagnosis, before any treatment.

Template material for amplifying TCR beta CDR3 regions consisted of RNA transcripts. The TCR CDR3 first-round RT-PCR relied on the HTBI primer set. TCRdb re-analysed the multiplex PCR reads in MiXCR, keeping a single row per CDR3 protein. The sample contains 700,000 to 950,000 distinct CDR3 sequences, 35% of which appear only once. Of note for this clonotype: The junction and the germline gene differ at one end; a read error may be behind it.

This CDR3 has 15 amino acids. Germline CDR1 reads SGHTA; CDR2 reads FQGNSA. The TCR sequence derives from a woman aged 40 to 49 with Graves' hyperthyroidism. This chain uses TRBV7-2 with TRBJ1-2, with TRBD1 as a possible D gene (6 bases). The specimen was blood. CDR3 region: CAGSQGGDEYYGYTF. In DNA, the CDR3 is TGTGCCGGCAGCCAAGGGGGGGACGAGTACTATGGCTACACCTTC.